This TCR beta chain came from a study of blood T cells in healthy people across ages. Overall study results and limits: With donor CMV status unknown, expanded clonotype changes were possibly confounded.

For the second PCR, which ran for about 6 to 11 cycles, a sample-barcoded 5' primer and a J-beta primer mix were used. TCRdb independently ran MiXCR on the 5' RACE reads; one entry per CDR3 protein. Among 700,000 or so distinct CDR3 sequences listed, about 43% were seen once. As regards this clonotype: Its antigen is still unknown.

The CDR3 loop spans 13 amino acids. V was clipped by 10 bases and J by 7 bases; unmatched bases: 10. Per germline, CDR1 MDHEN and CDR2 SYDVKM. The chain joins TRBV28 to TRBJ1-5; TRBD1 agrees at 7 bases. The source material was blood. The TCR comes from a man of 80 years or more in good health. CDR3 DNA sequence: TGTGCCAACCAGGGGGGGGCCGGGCAGCCCCAGCATTTT. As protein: CANQGGAGQPQHF.